One and the same sample provided the 20 T cell receptor beta chains below, sequenced in a study of T cells in Graves' hyperthyroidism and ophthalmopathy. RNA transcripts were the template for amplifying TCR beta CDR3 regions. HTBI primers were employed in a first-round RT-PCR of the TCR CDR3. TCRdb reanalysed the multiplex PCR reads using MiXCR and keeps one entry per CDR3 protein. The table lists about 640,000 distinct CDR3 sequences, less than 25% of them singletons, with around a third in the top ten. Sequences were obtained from blood. The receptor set was obtained from a man aged 25-45 years with Graves' ophthalmopathy.

This chain connects TRBV7-2 to TRBJ2-3, with 12 bases that match TRBD2. The CDR3 is 18 residues long. Germline lookup yields CDR1 SGHTA and CDR2 FQGNSA. Trimming at V came to 5 bases and at J to 1 base, leaving 10 bases not matched to a gene. Here the CDR3 reads CASSGLAGSRRGTDTQYF. As DNA, the CDR3 is TGTGCCAGCAGCGGACTAGCGGGATCGAGGAGGGGCACAGATACGCAGTATTTT.

This clonotype was seen only a few times. The chain is built from TRBV27 and TRBJ1-1; 7 nucleotides line up with TRBD1. After removal of 5 bases from V and 7 bases from J, the junction contained 10 bases not matched to a gene. CDR1 and CDR2 (germline): MNHEY, SMNVEV (reference sequence). The CDR3 covers 14 residues. CDR3 in DNA: TGTGCCAGCAGTCTCAGACAGGGCCTTTATGAAGCTTTCTTT. Translating it yields CASSLRQGLYEAFF.

J is TRBJ1-3 and V is TRBV11-3; TRBD1 is a possible D gene (6 bases). Germline lookup yields CDR1 SGHNT and CDR2 YENEEA. V was clipped by 2 bases and J by 0 bases, with 17 bases between them. This CDR3 comprises 18 residues. The CDR3 here is CASSLSLRKQGSGNTIYF. For the CDR3, the DNA is TGTGCCAGCAGCTTATCCCTCCGTAAACAGGGCTCTGGAAACACCATATATTTT. Together with reference TRBV11-3 and TRBJ1-3, the CDR3 gives the full variable domain: EAGVVQSPRYKIIEKKQPVAFWCNPISGHNTLYWYLQNLGQGPELLIRYENEEAVDDSQLPKDRFSAERLKGVDSTLKIQPAELGDSAVYLCASSLSLRKQGSGNTIYFGEGSWLTVV.

This clonotype was recorded many times. The rearrangement joins TRBV3-1 to TRBJ2-1, with D perhaps TRBD2 (5 bases). Germline values: CDR1 LGHDT, CDR2 YNNKEL (reference sequence). The V end lost 6 bases, the J end lost 1 base, and 13 bases lay between the germline ends. The CDR3 has 15 residues. In DNA, the CDR3 is TGTGCCAGCAGGCGCGAGAGCGGTTCCTACAATGAGCAGTTCTTC. Its protein product is CASRRESGSYNEQFF.

This clonotype turned up a few times. The CDR3 DNA is TGCAGTGCCAGCCCTCTAGCGGGAGGTTACAATGAGCAGTTCTTC. Residues: CSASPLAGGYNEQFF. This chain links TRBV20-1 with TRBJ2-1; 11 positions match TRBD2. This CDR3 spans 15 amino acids. V lost 6 bases to trimming and J lost 4 bases; unmatched junction nucleotides: 8. Germline loops: CDR1 DFQATT, CDR2 SNEGSKA (reference sequence).

The chain uses TRBV6-1 and TRBJ2-5, with TRBD1 matching over 9 bases. CDR1 is MNHNS and CDR2 is SASEGT in the germline V gene. V trimming: 5 bases; J trimming: 0 bases; junction bases outside the gene matches: 7. The CDR3 sequence is 16 residues long. CDR3 nucleotide sequence: TGTGCCAGCAGTACCGGGACAGGGATATACCAAGAGACCCAGTACTTC. Amino acid sequence: CASSTGTGIYQETQYF.

The rearrangement uses TRBV28 and TRBJ2-7; D might be TRBD1 or TRBD2, each matching 7 bases. The CDR3 runs 19 residues. Germline loops: CDR1 MDHEN, CDR2 SYDVKM. V lost 6 bases and J 4 bases, leaving 31 bases between the germline ends. The CDR3 region has the DNA TGTGCCAGCAGCAAAGGTGGGAGGGGGCTAGCGGAGGGAGTATACGAGCAGTACTTC. This translates into CASSKGGRGLAEGVYEQYF.

The J gene is TRBJ2-7, the V gene TRBV30, with D possibly TRBD2 on 6 matching bases. The CDR3 consists of 13 residues. The ends were cut back, 4 bases at V and 7 bases at J, with 17 bases in the middle. Germline assignment: CDR1 GTSNPN and CDR2 SVGIG (reference sequence). The CDR3 DNA is TGTGCCTGGAATCTGGGCAGCGGGTTTGAGCAGTACTTC. Its protein product is CAWNLGSGFEQYF.

This clonotype occurred many times. J is TRBJ2-4 and V is TRBV28, with D unresolved. The V end lost 3 bases, the J end lost 0 bases, and 6 bases lay between the germline ends. The CDR3 covers 14 residues. Germline V gene lookup returns CDR1 MDHEN and CDR2 SYDVKM. CDR3 DNA: TGTGCCAGCAGTTTGGGGTTAGCCAAAAACATTCAGTACTTC. This codes for CASSLGLAKNIQYF.

The J gene is TRBJ2-4, the V gene TRBV7-3; tentatively, D is TRBD1 (6 bases). This CDR3 has 12 residues. Deletions cut 4 bases from V and 7 bases from J, with 8 bases between. Germline V gives CDR1 SGHTA, CDR2 FQGTGA. CDR3 in DNA: TGTGCCAGCAGCTCGGACAGTAACATTCAGTACTTC. Encoded protein: CASSSDSNIQYF.

In this sample, this clonotype turned up many times. This chain joins TRBV2 and TRBJ2-1, with TRBD1 as a possible D gene (6 bases). The germline CDR1 and CDR2 sequences are SNHLY and FYNNEI. The CDR3 consists of 13 residues. Trimming removed 10 bases from V and 0 bases from J, with 10 bases in between. For the CDR3, the DNA is TGTGCCACCCCGGACAGCTCCTACAATGAGCAGTTCTTC. Protein sequence: CATPDSSYNEQFF. The full variable domain, with the rest looked up from reference TRBV2 and TRBJ2-1, is EPEVTQTPSHQVTQMGQEVILRCVPISNHLYFYWYRQILGQKVEFLVSFYNNEISEKSEIFDDQFSVERPDGSNFTLKIRSTKLEDSAMYFCATPDSSYNEQFFGPGTRLTVL.

This clonotype was seen ten or more times. The J gene is TRBJ1-6, the V gene TRBV20-1; D not certain. Germline assignment: CDR1 DFQATT and CDR2 SNEGSKA (reference sequence). The V and J ends lost 6 bases and 9 bases respectively, with 15 bases between them. The CDR3 spans 13 residues. CDR3 loop: CSANKNSGSPLHF. CDR3 DNA sequence: TGCAGTGCCAACAAAAACAGTGGTTCACCCCTCCACTTT.

This clonotype was detected a few times. The V and J genes are TRBV6-1 and TRBJ2-1; D not resolved. Germline V gene lookup returns CDR1 MNHNS and CDR2 SASEGT. Trimming removed 7 bases from V and 2 bases from J, with 9 bases in between. CDR3 length: 13 residues. CDR3 sequence (DNA): TGTGCCAGCACGCGTTCCACCTACAATGAGCAGTTCTTC. Protein sequence: CASTRSTYNEQFF.

This clonotype was recorded at least ten times. The rearrangement uses TRBV11-1 and TRBJ1-2; weak D call: TRBD1 (5 bases). CDR3 length: 13 residues. Trimming took off 4 bases at V and 7 bases at J, with 13 bases between the two ends. Germline-derived CDR1 and CDR2 are SGHAT and FQDESV (reference sequence). The CDR3 here is CASSSGGHLGYTF. The CDR3 DNA follows: TGTGCCAGCAGCTCCGGAGGACATCTTGGCTACACCTTC.

This clonotype has only a few counts. This rearrangement joins TRBV20-1 to TRBJ2-7; D gene unclear. Germline CDR1 is DFQATT and CDR2 is SNEGSKA (reference sequence). V shed 0 bases and J shed 0 bases, with 12 bases lying between them. CDR3 size: 15 residues. In DNA form, the CDR3 reads TGCAGTGCTAGAGATTTCGGCGGCTCCTCCTACGAGCAGTACTTC. Encoded protein: CSARDFGGSSYEQYF.

Remarks on this clonotype: This may be a read error: a much more frequent sequence differs by one nucleotide. This chain links TRBV7-3 with TRBJ2-2; 7 bases align to TRBD1. The CDR3 has 14 residues. The germline V gene has CDR1 SGHTA and CDR2 FQGTGA. For the CDR3, the DNA is TGTGCCAGCAGACCGGACAGGAACGCCGGGGAGCTGTTTTTT. Its protein product is CASRPDRNAGELFF. The full variable domain, with the rest looked up from reference TRBV7-3 and TRBJ2-2, is GAGVSQTPSNKVTEKGKYVELRCDPISGHTALYWYRQSLGQGPEFLIYFQGTGAADDSGLPNDRFFAVRPEGSVSTLKIQRTERGDSAVYLCASRPDRNAGELFFGEGSRLTVL.

The chain carries TRBV20-1 and TRBJ1-6; possibly TRBD1 for D (6 bases). The germline gives CDR1 DFQATT, CDR2 SNEGSKA (reference sequence). V dropped 0 bases and J dropped 5 bases, with 17 bases sitting between them. The CDR3 sequence is 17 residues long. CDR3 region: CSARDSLQGPNNSPLHF. Written as DNA, the CDR3 is TGCAGTGCTAGAGACTCCCTACAGGGCCCAAATAATTCACCCCTCCACTTT.

The chain recombines TRBV9 with TRBJ1-3, with a tentative D call TRBD1 (5 bases). Germline assignment: CDR1 SGDLS and CDR2 YYNGEE. V lost 0 bases to trimming and J lost 0 bases, with 13 bases between them. The length of the CDR3 is 17 residues. The DNA for the CDR3 is TGTGCCAGCAGCGTAGCTTGGGGCGAATCCTCTGGAAACACCATATATTTT. Its protein product is CASSVAWGESSGNTIYF.

This clonotype was seen more than once but under ten times. This chain uses TRBV6-1 with TRBJ1-1; perhaps TRBD1 as D (6 bases). The CDR3 loop spans 16 amino acids. Per germline, CDR1 MNHNS and CDR2 SASEGT. Trimming pared 6 bases from V and 1 base from J, leaving 18 bases between. CDR3 DNA sequence: TGTGCCAGCAGCGCCCCGGGGGGACACTCGAACACTGAAGCTTTCTTT. Protein product: CASSAPGGHSNTEAFF.

The chain links TRBV20-1 to TRBJ2-3; D uncertain. The CDR3 is 16 residues long. The V gene's germline CDR1 is DFQATT and CDR2 SNEGSKA (reference sequence). V lost 0 bases to trimming and J lost 0 bases, with 13 bases between them. The CDR3 here is CSARDGRSISTDTQYF. In nucleotides, the CDR3 is TGCAGTGCTAGAGATGGTAGATCCATCAGCACAGATACGCAGTATTTT.